This T cell receptor (beta chain) comes out of a study of blood T cell repertoires in COVID-19. Background on the study: Sources were T cells, B-cell-depleted T cells, or PBMCs; the material itself was cDNA or gDNA.

Germline CDR1 is SGHDT and CDR2 is YYEEEE. This CDR3 is 16 amino acids long. Germline trimming cut 3 bases from V and 8 bases from J; bases unmatched to any gene: 7. This clone was counted once. Methods used by the authors: Reference gene primer amplification gave estimated nucleated cell counts. Clones were read by immunoSEQ multiplex PCR, and TCRdb kept only the in-frame ones, dropping some. Clone size and the V and J calls come from that table; the DNA yielded D and trimming. The sample yields roughly 180,000 clones, 60% to 80% seen once. Participants' reported clinical history set cohort assignment. No more than 2 weeks before study entry, exposed participants had met a case of COVID-19.

The source material was PBMCs or T cells enriched from blood (not recorded which). The sequence came from a man between 60 and 75 years old who had been exposed to COVID-19. This chain connects TRBV5-6 to TRBJ2-4, with TRBD2 matching over 14 bases. CDR3 loop: CASSSGLAGEDDIQYF. The CDR3 nucleotides are TGTGCCAGCAGCTCGGGACTAGCGGGAGAGGATGACATTCAGTACTTC.